A selection of T cell receptor beta chains follows, all from one sample in a study of breast tumors, draining lymph nodes, adjacent tissues. TCRdb reprocessed the multiplex PCR reads via MiXCR and lists one record per CDR3 protein. The sample lists about 180,000 distinct CDR3 sequences, roughly 35% occurring once. Input material: axillary lymph node tissue. These receptors originate from a female donor with breast cancer. Some clones in this sample may be carry-over from other donors' samples. Each CDR3 is given with its conserved first and last residue. Fields, in order: V gene, CDR3 protein.

>TRBV19
CASSQGPSKNIQYF
>TRBV5-5
CASSRDGTATGELFF
>TRBV12-3/TRBV12-4
CASSLPATDTQYF
>TRBV27
CASRNLQGAEYNSPLHF
>TRBV7-9
CASSSRVGDRSGYPF
>TRBV3-1
CASSPPRVLAGQETQYF
>TRBV20-1
CSATHPFDYGYTF
>TRBV30
CAWSSPRARRSGANVLTF
>TRBV4-1
CASSQDSDSGYEQYF
>TRBV30
CAWSRGWGQGKKAGELFF
>TRBV24-1
CATSDGDEQYF
>TRBV6-1
CASRDRGGNTIYF
>TRBV5-6
CASSLVGGLTSYEQYF
>TRBV27
CASSSLAGVYEQYF
>TRBV13
CAGSASFTRGNQPQHF
>TRBV30
CAWPPGRSNTEAFF
>TRBV18
CASSPHNRGAEQYF
>TRBV11-2
CASSLGRVGRAKTGELFF
>TRBV10-2
CAIGTSGSTYNEQFF
>TRBV5-6
CASSLRGVFSEQYF
>TRBV24-1
CATSDPKGEGQGSNEQYF
>TRBV4-3
CASSQDARPNTGELFF
>TRBV28
CASSSTGELFF
>TRBV5-1
CASSLTSGSPGELFF
>TRBV29-1
CSPGTEVYGYTF
>TRBV14
CASSRQTGEWPYSEQYF
>TRBV19
CASSKNRDGKETQYF